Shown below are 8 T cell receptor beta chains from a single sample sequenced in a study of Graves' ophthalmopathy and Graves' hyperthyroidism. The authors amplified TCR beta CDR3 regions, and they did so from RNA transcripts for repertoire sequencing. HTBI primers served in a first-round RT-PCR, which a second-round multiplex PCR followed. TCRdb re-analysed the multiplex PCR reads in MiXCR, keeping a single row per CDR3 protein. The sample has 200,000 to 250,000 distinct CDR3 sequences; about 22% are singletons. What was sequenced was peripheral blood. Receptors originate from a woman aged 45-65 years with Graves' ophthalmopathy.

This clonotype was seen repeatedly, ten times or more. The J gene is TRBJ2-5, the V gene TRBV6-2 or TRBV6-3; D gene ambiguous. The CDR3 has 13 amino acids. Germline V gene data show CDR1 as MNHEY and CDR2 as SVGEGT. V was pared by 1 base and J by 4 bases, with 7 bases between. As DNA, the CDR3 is TGTGCCAGCAGTTACTGGTCGGCAGAGACCCAGTACTTC. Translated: CASSYWSAETQYF.

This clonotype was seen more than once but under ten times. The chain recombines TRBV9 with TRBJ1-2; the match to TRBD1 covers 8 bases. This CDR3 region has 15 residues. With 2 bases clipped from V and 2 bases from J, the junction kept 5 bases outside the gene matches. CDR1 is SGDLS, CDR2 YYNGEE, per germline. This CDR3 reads CASSVGGQENYGYTF. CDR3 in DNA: TGTGCCAGCAGCGTTGGGGGACAGGAGAACTATGGCTACACCTTC.

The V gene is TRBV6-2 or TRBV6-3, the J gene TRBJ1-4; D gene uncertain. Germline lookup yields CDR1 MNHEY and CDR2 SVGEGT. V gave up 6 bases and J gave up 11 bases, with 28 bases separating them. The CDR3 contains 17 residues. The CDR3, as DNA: TGTGCCAGCAGCGTCCACTCGACCCAGCTAAAGGAACCTAAACTGTTTTTT. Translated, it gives CASSVHSTQLKEPKLFF.

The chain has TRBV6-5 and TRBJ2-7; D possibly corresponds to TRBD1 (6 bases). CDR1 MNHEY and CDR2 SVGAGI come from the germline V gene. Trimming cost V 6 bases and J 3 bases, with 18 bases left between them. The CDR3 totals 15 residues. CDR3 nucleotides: TGTGCCAGCAGACTCGGACAGACAACTAACTACGAGCAGTACTTC. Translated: CASRLGQTTNYEQYF.

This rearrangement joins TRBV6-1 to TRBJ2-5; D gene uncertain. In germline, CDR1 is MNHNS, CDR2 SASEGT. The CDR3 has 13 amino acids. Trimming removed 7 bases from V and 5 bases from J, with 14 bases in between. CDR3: CASTPRVVETQYF. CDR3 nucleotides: TGTGCCAGCACCCCCCGGGTGGTGGAGACCCAGTACTTC.

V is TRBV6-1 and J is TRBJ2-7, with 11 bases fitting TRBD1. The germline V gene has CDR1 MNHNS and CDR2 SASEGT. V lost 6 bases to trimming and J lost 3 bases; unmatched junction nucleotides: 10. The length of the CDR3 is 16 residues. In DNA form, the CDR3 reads TGTGCCAGCAGCAACACCGGGACAGGGGGACTCTACGAGCAGTACTTC. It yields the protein CASSNTGTGGLYEQYF.

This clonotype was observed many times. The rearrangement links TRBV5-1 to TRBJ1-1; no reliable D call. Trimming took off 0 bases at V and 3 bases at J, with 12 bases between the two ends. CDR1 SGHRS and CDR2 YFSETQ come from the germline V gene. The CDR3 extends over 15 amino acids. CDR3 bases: TGCGCCAGCAGCTTGGAGGCGAACAGTTACACTGAAGCTTTCTTT. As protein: CASSLEANSYTEAFF.

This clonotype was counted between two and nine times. CDR3 bases: TGTGCCAGCAGCCGGACAGCCCTCACTGAAGCTTTCTTT. It yields the protein CASSRTALTEAFF. The chain employs TRBV12-3 or TRBV12-4 and TRBJ1-1; a weak D match, TRBD1 (6 bases). CDR3 size: 13 residues. Trimming left V 6 bases short and J 4 bases short, with 12 bases between.